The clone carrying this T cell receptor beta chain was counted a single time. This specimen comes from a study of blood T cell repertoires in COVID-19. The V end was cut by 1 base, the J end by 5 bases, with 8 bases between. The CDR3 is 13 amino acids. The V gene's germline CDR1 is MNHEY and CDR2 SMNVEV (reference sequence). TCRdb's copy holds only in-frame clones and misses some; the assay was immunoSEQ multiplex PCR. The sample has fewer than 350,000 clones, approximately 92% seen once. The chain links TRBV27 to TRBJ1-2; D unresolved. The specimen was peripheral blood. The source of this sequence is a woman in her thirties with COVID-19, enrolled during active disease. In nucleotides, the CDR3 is TGTGCCAGCAGTTTATGGCAGGATTATGGCTACACCTTC. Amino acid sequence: CASSLWQDYGYTF.